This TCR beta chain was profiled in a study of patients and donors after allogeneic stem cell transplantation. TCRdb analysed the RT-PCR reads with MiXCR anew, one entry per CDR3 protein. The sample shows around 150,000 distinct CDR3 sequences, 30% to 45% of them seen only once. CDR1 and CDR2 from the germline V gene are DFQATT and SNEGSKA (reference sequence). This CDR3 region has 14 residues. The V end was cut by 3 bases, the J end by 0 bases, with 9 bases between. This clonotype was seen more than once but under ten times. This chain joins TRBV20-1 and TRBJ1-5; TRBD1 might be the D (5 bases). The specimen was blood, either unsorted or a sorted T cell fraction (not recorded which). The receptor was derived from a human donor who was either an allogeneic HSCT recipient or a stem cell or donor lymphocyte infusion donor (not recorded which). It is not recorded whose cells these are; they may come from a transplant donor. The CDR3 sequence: CSASSGHSNQPQHF. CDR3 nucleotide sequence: TGCAGTGCTAGTTCGGGGCATAGCAATCAGCCCCAGCATTTT.